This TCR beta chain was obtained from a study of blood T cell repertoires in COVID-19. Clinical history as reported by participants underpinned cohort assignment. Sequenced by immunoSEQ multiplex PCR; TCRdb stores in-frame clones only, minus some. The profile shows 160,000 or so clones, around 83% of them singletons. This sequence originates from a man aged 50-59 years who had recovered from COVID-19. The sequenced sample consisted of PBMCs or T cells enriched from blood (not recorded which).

The CDR3 nucleotides are TGTGCCAGTAGTGGGAGGATCGACCGTGAAAAACTGTTTTTT. Amino acid sequence: CASSGRIDREKLFF. J is TRBJ1-4 and V is TRBV19; no reliable D call. The CDR3 sequence is 14 residues long. V lost 5 bases and J 7 bases, leaving 14 bases between the germline ends. Germline assignment: CDR1 LNHDA and CDR2 SQIVND (reference sequence).